Below, 17 T cell receptor beta chains from the same sample are listed, as sequenced in a study of blood T cell repertoires in COVID-19 (dated by TCRdb to the early 2020s). Library construction relied on the immunoSEQ multiplex PCR assay. This immuneACCESS table, as held by TCRdb, lists in-frame sequences with V and J called but not all clones. Of the missing ones, under half trace to an unresolved V gene in checked studies; the others have no known cause. The sample has approximately 200,000 clones on record, about four fifths of them singletons. In total, the top ten clones hold 10% to 15% of the sample. The sequencing sample was made of PBMCs or T cells enriched from blood (not recorded which). The receptors derive from a man aged 40-50 years who had recovered from COVID-19.

The rearrangement uses TRBV7-6 and TRBJ2-7; D might be TRBD2 (5 bases). Germline V gene lookup returns CDR1 SGHVS and CDR2 FNYEAQ. The germline V and J ends were trimmed by 4 bases and 5 bases, with 9 bases remaining between them. This CDR3 spans 12 amino acids. The CDR3 here is CASSSRLNEQYF. The CDR3, as DNA: TGTGCCAGCAGCTCCCGACTAAACGAGCAGTACTTC.

The CDR3 DNA follows: TGTGCCAGCGGGAGACTATCAGCTTTCTTT. Protein product: CASGRLSAFF. J is TRBJ1-1 and V is TRBV28; D is undetermined. V gave up 8 bases and J gave up 10 bases, with 11 bases separating them. There are 10 residues in the CDR3. Per the germline V gene, CDR1 is MDHEN and CDR2 is SYDVKM.

The chain joins TRBV24-1 to TRBJ2-7; 7 bases align to TRBD1. Germline V lookup: CDR1 KGHDR, CDR2 SFDVKD. This CDR3 spans 14 amino acids. Germline trimming cut 3 bases from V and 2 bases from J; bases unmatched to any gene: 3. In nucleotides, the CDR3 is TGTGCCACCAGTGATGCCGGGACAGCCTACGAGCAGTACTTC. As protein: CATSDAGTAYEQYF.

The V call is TRBV11-2, the J call TRBJ1-2; no reliable D call. V was trimmed by 5 bases and J by 8 bases, leaving 12 bases between them. The CDR3 contains 12 residues. In germline, CDR1 is SGHAT, CDR2 FQNNGV. In DNA form, the CDR3 reads TGTGCCAGCAGCCCGGGGTCCTGGGGCTACACCTTC. It yields the protein CASSPGSWGYTF.

The V gene is TRBV5-1, the J gene TRBJ2-3; 9 bases are a match to TRBD2. The CDR3 sequence is 16 residues long. Germline V gene sequence: CDR1 SGHRS, CDR2 YFSETQ. With 4 bases clipped from V and 2 bases from J, the junction kept 8 bases outside the gene matches. The CDR3 region has the DNA TGCGCCAGCAGCAGCGGACTAGCGTACCTCACAGATACGCAGTATTTT. Its protein product is CASSSGLAYLTDTQYF.

Worth noting for this clone: A junction boundary mismatches the germline segment, possibly from a read error. The CDR3 nucleotides are TGTGCTAGCAGCGCCGGACAGGGCGGCCAAGAGACCCAGTACTTC. Translating gives CASSAGQGGQETQYF. This chain connects TRBV7-7 to TRBJ2-5, with 8 bases identical to TRBD1. This CDR3 contains 15 residues. Germline assignment: CDR1 SSHAT and CDR2 FNYEAQ (reference sequence).

This chain connects TRBV7-8 to TRBJ1-5; 7 bases align to TRBD1. The CDR3 sequence is 16 residues long. Germline lookup yields CDR1 SGHVS and CDR2 FQNEAQ. V gave up 6 bases and J gave up 1 base; unmatched junction bases: 9. CDR3 loop: CASSGGGTVSNQPQHF. In nucleotides, the CDR3 is TGTGCCAGCAGTGGGGGCGGGACAGTCAGCAATCAGCCCCAGCATTTT.

The chain combines TRBV3-1 (or the pseudogene TRBV3-2) with TRBJ1-5; perhaps TRBD1 as D (5 bases). Looked up from germline, CDR1 is LGHDT and CDR2 is YNNKEL (reference sequence). The length of the CDR3 is 15 residues. Trimming took off 5 bases at V and 7 bases at J, with 18 bases between the two ends. This CDR3 reads CASSALTGPGQPQHF. The CDR3 bases are TGTGCCAGCAGCGCCCTTACAGGTCCTGGACAGCCCCAGCATTTT.

This CDR3 is CASSFGTGIYNEQFF. In nucleotides, the CDR3 is TGTGCCAGCAGTTTTGGGACAGGGATCTACAATGAGCAGTTCTTC. The chain combines TRBV6-6 with TRBJ2-1; 9 positions match TRBD1. The CDR3 is 15 residues long. Per germline, CDR1 MNHNY and CDR2 SVGAGI (reference sequence). V was clipped by 4 bases and J by 3 bases; unmatched bases: 4.

This sequence joins TRBV2 and TRBJ2-3; 8 nucleotides line up with TRBD2. The trim removed 4 bases at V and 4 bases at J, leaving 4 bases unmatched. The germline V gene has CDR1 SNHLY and CDR2 FYNNEI. This CDR3 has 14 residues. CDR3 DNA: TGTGCCAGCAGTGGGGGGACTAGTGCAGATACGCAGTATTTT. The encoded protein is CASSGGTSADTQYF.

The chain is built from TRBV3-1 (or the pseudogene TRBV3-2) and TRBJ1-1; D is perhaps TRBD1 (6 bases). The V and J ends lost 3 bases and 10 bases respectively, with 15 bases between them. Germline V gene lookup returns CDR1 LGHDT and CDR2 YNNKEL (reference sequence). The CDR3 is made up of 13 amino acids. The CDR3 loop reads CASSQGETGVAFF. DNA for the CDR3: TGTGCCAGCAGCCAGGGTGAGACAGGAGTAGCTTTCTTT.

This clone was seen only once. The chain joins TRBV7-8 to TRBJ2-7; D perhaps matches TRBD2 (5 bases). Germline CDR1 and CDR2: SGHVS and FQNEAQ. CDR3 length: 13 residues. V lost 5 bases to trimming and J lost 1 base, with 9 bases between them. The CDR3 sequence: CASSLGLSYEQYV. Written as DNA, the CDR3 is TGTGCCAGCAGCCTCGGACTTTCCTACGAGCAGTACGTC.

V and J are TRBV4-1 and TRBJ2-1; 8 bases align to TRBD2. CDR1 is MGHRA and CDR2 is YSYEKL in the germline V gene. J gave up 6 bases and V 4 bases, and 11 bases lay outside the gene matches. The length of the CDR3 is 16 residues. The CDR3 here is CASSPVVTSGLNEQFF. For the CDR3, the DNA is TGCGCCAGCAGCCCAGTAGTTACTAGCGGCCTCAATGAGCAGTTCTTC.

The chain links TRBV5-8 to TRBJ1-1; the match to TRBD1 covers 9 bases. The germline gives CDR1 SGHTS, CDR2 YDEGEE. V lost 5 bases to trimming and J lost 0 bases; unmatched junction nucleotides: 8. The CDR3 covers 16 residues. CDR3 coding DNA: TGTGCCAGCAGAGGTAGGACAGGGGTTATGAACACTGAAGCTTTCTTT. As protein: CASRGRTGVMNTEAFF.

This clone occurred once. The chain uses TRBV7-2 and TRBJ2-5; perhaps TRBD1 as D (6 bases). The V end lost 6 bases, the J end lost 3 bases, and 14 bases lay between the germline ends. CDR1 SGHTA and CDR2 FQGNSA come from the germline V gene. This CDR3 has 14 amino acids. CDR3 coding DNA: TGTGCCAGCAGTTTAACGTACAGGGAAGAGACCCAGTACTTC. Protein product: CASSLTYREETQYF.

V gene TRBV6-2 or TRBV6-3 combines with J gene TRBJ2-7; D may be TRBD2 (5 bases). V was shortened by 6 bases and J by 3 bases, with 18 bases between the two germline ends. CDR3 length: 15 amino acids. Per germline, CDR1 MNHEY and CDR2 SVGEGT. CDR3 protein: CASSFLGRDYYEQYF. CDR3 bases: TGTGCCAGCAGCTTCCTAGGACGGGATTACTACGAGCAGTACTTC.

The chain employs TRBV19 and TRBJ1-6; D unresolved. The germline gives CDR1 LNHDA, CDR2 SQIVND (reference sequence). The CDR3 runs to 17 residues. V was pared by 1 base and J by 14 bases, with 24 bases between. Here the CDR3 reads CASSIVGGIDGISALHF. For the CDR3, the DNA is TGTGCCAGTAGTATAGTCGGAGGAATAGACGGTATTTCGGCCCTCCACTTT.